The following is a T cell receptor (beta chain) sequence with its context. Its antigen is undetermined. CDR3 length: 13 residues. The V gene's germline CDR1 is MNHEY and CDR2 SMNVEV (reference sequence). The sample belongs to a study of blood T cells in healthy people across ages. A second roughly 6 to 11 cycle PCR used barcoded and J-beta primers. Template switching added a 12-random-nucleotide identifier to every cDNA molecule. One entry per CDR3 protein, called by TCRdb with MiXCR from the 5' RACE reads. The repertoire holds over a million distinct CDR3 sequences, with under 45% as singletons. Study-level results: Estimated diversity across one million T cells was deemed an underestimate. Naive T cell percentage strongly correlated with TCR beta diversity. PBMC samples, being unsorted, prevented any conclusive comparison of naive and antigen-experienced cells.

The clonotype was recovered from an older woman in good health. The chain links TRBV27 to TRBJ2-4, with TRBD1 as a possible D gene (5 bases). The DNA end is more similar to TRBJ2-7, so the J call may be wrong. The sequenced sample was blood. CDR3 sequence (DNA): TGTGCCAGCAGTTCTTGGGGCGCCCACGAGCAGTACTTC. It is translated as CASSSWGAHEQYF.